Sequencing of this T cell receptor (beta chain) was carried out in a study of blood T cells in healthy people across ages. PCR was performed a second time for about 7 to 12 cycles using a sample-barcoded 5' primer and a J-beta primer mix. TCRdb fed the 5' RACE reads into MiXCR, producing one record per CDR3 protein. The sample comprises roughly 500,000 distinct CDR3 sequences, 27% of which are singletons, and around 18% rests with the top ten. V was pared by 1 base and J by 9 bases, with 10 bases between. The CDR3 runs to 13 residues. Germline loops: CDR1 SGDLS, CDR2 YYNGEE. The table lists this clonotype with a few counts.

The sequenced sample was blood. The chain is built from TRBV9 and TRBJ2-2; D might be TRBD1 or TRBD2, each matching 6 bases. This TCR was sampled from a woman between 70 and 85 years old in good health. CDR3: CASSVRGARELFF. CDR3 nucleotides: TGTGCCAGCAGCGTAAGGGGGGCCCGGGAGCTGTTTTTT.